This T cell receptor (beta chain) emerged from a study of shared clonotypes between healthy human individuals. General study points: Some clonotypes were shared by all four sorted-subset donors, while others were not shared. The non-shared ones had lower generation probabilities than the shared ones.

Donors included only healthy HIV-negative adults lacking recent acute infections or vaccinations. With regard to this clone: Its antigen is unidentified.

The length of the CDR3 is 13 residues. Germline CDR1 is SNHLY and CDR2 is FYNNEI. The V end was cut by 7 bases, the J end by 0 bases, with 9 bases between. The authors distributed each subset's genomic DNA evenly over several immunoSEQ plates. Assay used: immunoSEQ multiplex PCR; TCRdb lists only in-frame clones, some missing. The sample has some 2.3 million clones, more than 85% seen once; the top ten hold around 0.4%. The V and J genes are TRBV2 and TRBJ1-1, with unresolved D. Sequencing was carried out using naive CD4+ T cells from PBMCs. Subset described: CD45RA+ positively selected. The TCR comes from a man between 18 and 35 years old in good health. Some clones in this sample may be carry-over from other donors' samples. This CDR3 reads CASTGIMNTEAFF. The CDR3, as DNA: TGTGCCAGCACGGGGATCATGAACACTGAAGCTTTCTTT.